This T cell receptor beta chain was observed in a study of blood T cell repertoires in COVID-19 (dated by TCRdb to between 2020 and 2021). Study-wide context: Samples covering the acute and convalescent phases of COVID-19 were provided by collaborators in the United States, Italy and Spain. The material from the prospective study consisted of cDNA or gDNA derived from T cells, B-cell-depleted T cells, or PBMCs. Deeply sampled blood TCRbeta repertoires from subjects exposed to, actively infected with, or recovered from COVID-19 were included in the dataset. The repertoires were made available in a free public database intended to serve as a resource for research on the immune response to SARS-CoV-2. Samples came from the ongoing ImmuneRACE study (first 160 participants) plus 1,254 subjects from 6 global collaborators. A de-identified subject ID, COVID-19 status, age in years and sex were almost always included in the sample metadata. Where available, HLA class I and class II types were obtained from metadata supplied by the sample provider rather than from assay-based typing.

As regards this clone: Its target antigen remains unknown. Base qualities are missing; no much larger clone stands one base away.

TCRbeta CDR3 regions were amplified from genomic DNA by means of the immunoSEQ Assay, a bias-controlled multiplex PCR. The paper's data handling went like this. Within the assay, amplification of reference gene primers was used to estimate how many nucleated cells each sample contained. To quantify the absolute abundance of each unique TCRbeta CDR3 rearrangement, sequence reads were collapsed and filtered. Productive Simpson clonality was computed per sample as the square root of Simpson's diversity index over productive rearrangements. TCRdb limited this immuneACCESS table to in-frame rearrangements with V and J called. A share of clones is missing; checked studies link under half to unresolved V genes, and the rest is unexplained. From that table come the V and J calls and clone size; the DNA was used to work out D and trimming. Recorded for this sample are approximately 13,000 clones; approximately 84% of them occurred a single time. The leading ten clones occupy approximately 30% of the sample.

Paper-wide results and their limitations: Clinical and demographic metadata were provided uncurated, with the amount varying by source and participant.

Each collaborating institution followed its own protocols to collect whole blood in K2EDTA tubes. Collaborator samples were shipped for TCRbeta analysis as frozen whole blood, isolated PBMCs, or DNA extracted from either sample type. CDR1 is given as MNHEY and CDR2 as SVGEGT, both from the germline V gene. From the cysteine up to the phenylalanine, the CDR3 has a length of 15 residues. Only the CDR3 DNA stays, 45 bases, in frame from base 1. Germline trimming amounts to 5 bases on V and 4 bases on J, with 6 as the count of junction bases outside the gene matches. Sequencing input: peripheral blood. The sequence is built from TRBV6-2 or TRBV6-3 and TRBJ2-1, and TRBD2 matches 9 of the central bases. This TCR came from a human donor in a cohort sampled during active COVID-19. The bases read TGTGCCAGCAGTCAAGGACTAGCGCCGTACAATGAGCAGTTCTTC. Its translation is CASSQGLAPYNEQFF.